A single sample is the source of the 32 T cell receptor beta chains below, sequenced in a study of tumor-infiltrating lymphocytes in primary liver carcinoma. Joint extraction of RNA and DNA used roughly 17-32 mg of bulk tissue that was unsorted. Production of TCR beta cDNA used approximately 0.45 ug total RNA together with a constant-region primer. Libraries covering TCR beta were generated through three nested multiplex PCR rounds (using a slightly modified ARM-PCR). Amplification in the first two PCR rounds was performed using TRBV1-TRBV30 forward primers and a C-beta reverse primer for approximately 10 cycles each. TCRdb ran MiXCR on the multiplex PCR reads and lists one entry per CDR3 protein. The sample shows approximately 100,000 distinct CDR3 sequences, approximately 70% of them seen only once. The specimen was liver tumor tissue from sampling region 2. Subset reported: tumor region T2, inferior pole. These receptors were collected from a woman in her fifties or sixties with primary liver carcinoma and hepatitis B virus infection.

The chain recombines TRBV29-1 with TRBJ2-7; D gene ambiguous. The ends were cut back, 5 bases at V and 4 bases at J, with 9 bases in the middle. CDR3 size: 11 residues. Germline CDR1 is SQVTM and CDR2 is ANQGSEA. For the CDR3, the DNA is TGCAGCGTTCGGAAAGGATACGAGCAGTACTTC. This translates into CSVRKGYEQYF.

In the case of this clonotype: At one end, the junction sequence differs from germline, possibly due to a read error. The chain carries TRBV11-2 and TRBJ2-3, with TRBD2 identical over 7 bases. CDR3 size: 15 residues. CDR1 is SGHAT and CDR2 is FQNNGV in the germline V gene. CDR3 in DNA: TGTGCCAACAGTTTAGGCAGCGGGATAGCAGATACACAGTATTTT. It codes for CANSLGSGIADTQYF.

Notes on this clonotype: The junction does not match germline at one end; this may be a read error. This rearrangement joins TRBV4-1 to TRBJ2-3; weak D call: TRBD2 (6 bases). Per germline, CDR1 MGHRA and CDR2 YSYEKL. The CDR3 length is 18 residues. CDR3 loop: CPSGQGAQRGIHTDTQYF. CDR3 coding DNA: TGCCCCAGCGGCCAAGGGGCCCAACGGGGGATTCACACAGATACGCAGTATTTT.

At least ten counts were recorded for this clonotype. V is TRBV29-1 and J is TRBJ2-5; the D gene is possibly TRBD2 (5 bases). V gave up 1 base and J gave up 5 bases, with 14 bases separating them. The V gene's germline CDR1 is SQVTM and CDR2 ANQGSEA. The CDR3 has 14 amino acids. CDR3 sequence: CSVEGSSRRETQYF. CDR3 in DNA: TGCAGCGTTGAAGGGTCTTCGAGGAGGGAGACCCAGTACTTC.

V is TRBV29-1 and J is TRBJ2-5; 9 nucleotides align to TRBD1. Per germline, CDR1 SQVTM and CDR2 ANQGSEA. CDR3 length: 11 residues. The CDR3 region has the DNA TGCAATGGCGGGACAGGGGAGACCCAGTACTTC. Amino acids: CNGGTGETQYF.

On this clonotype: One end of the junction does not line up with germline, which may come from a read error. This chain connects TRBV25-1 to TRBJ1-1; 7 nucleotides match TRBD1. CDR1 is MGHDK and CDR2 is SYGVNS in the germline V gene. There are 14 residues in the CDR3. CDR3: CTSSDRAAGTEAFF. The CDR3 DNA reads as TGTACCAGCAGTGACAGGGCAGCGGGTACTGAAGCTTTCTTT.

Turning to this clonotype: One end of the junction is discordant with germline, which a read error may explain. The genes are TRBV5-1 and TRBJ1-1; tentatively, D is TRBD1 (6 bases). This CDR3 is 12 amino acids long. CDR1 is SGHRS, CDR2 YFSETQ, per germline. As DNA, the CDR3 is TGCTCCAGTAGCTCAGGGGCCACTGAAGCTTTCTTT. Amino acid sequence: CSSSSGATEAFF.

Notes on this clonotype: Germline is not matched at one junction end, which may reflect a read error. The CDR3 DNA reads TGTACCAGCAGTGTAAGGCCTAGCGGGAGTCTTTCCGGGGAGCTATTTTTT. This translates into CTSSVRPSGSLSGELFF. The chain is built from TRBV6-1 and TRBJ2-2, with TRBD2 matching over 10 bases. The CDR3 totals 17 residues. In germline, CDR1 is MNHNS, CDR2 SASEGT.

This clonotype occurred a few times. The chain carries TRBV2 and TRBJ2-5; D unclear. Germline values: CDR1 SNHLY, CDR2 FYNNEI. CDR3 length: 13 residues. Trimming removed 6 bases at V and 4 bases at J, with 12 bases between. The CDR3 DNA sequence: TGTGCCAGCAGGGTGGGGTCAGGAGAGACCCAGTACTTC. This gives the protein CASRVGSGETQYF.

On this clonotype itself: Being one base from a much bigger clone, this may be a read error. The chain couples TRBV5-1 to TRBJ2-3; no definite D call. The CDR3 spans 14 residues. Germline CDR1 reads SGHRS; CDR2 reads YFSETQ. DNA for the CDR3: TGCACCAGCAGCTTGACCCCCCGAGCAGATACGCAGTATTTT. It specifies CTSSLTPRADTQYF. The full variable domain, with the rest looked up from reference TRBV5-1 and TRBJ2-3, is KAGVTQTPRYLIKTRGQQVTLSCSPISGHRSVSWYQQTPGQGLQFLFEYFSETQRNKGNFPGRFSGRQFSNSRSEMNVSTLELGDSALYLCTSSLTPRADTQYFGPGTRLTVL.

A remark on this clonotype: At one of its ends the junction is not consistent with the germline gene, which may arise from a read error. The gene calls are TRBV11-2 and TRBJ2-1; D ambiguous. The CDR3 length is 13 residues. CDR1 SGHAT and CDR2 FQNNGV come from the germline V gene. CDR3 nucleotides: TGTGCCAGCAGCTCCGACAAGTGCAATGGGCAGTTCTTC. This sequence encodes CASSSDKCNGQFF.

This clonotype showed up just a few times. Being one base from a much bigger clone, this may be a read error. V usage is TRBV10-3 and J usage is TRBJ1-1, with D maybe TRBD1 (6 bases). Germline V CDR1 and CDR2: ENHRY, SYGVKD. This CDR3 region has 14 residues. Here the CDR3 reads CATSEQRGDTEAFF. The CDR3 DNA is TGTGCCACCAGTGAGCAAAGGGGGGACACTGAAGCTTTCTTT.

This clonotype was detected many times. The chain has TRBV14 and TRBJ2-1, with 12 bases aligning to TRBD2. J lost 9 bases, V lost 4 bases, and 25 bases had no gene match. Germline CDR1 reads SGHDN; CDR2 reads FVKESK. The CDR3 loop spans 21 amino acids. As DNA, the CDR3 is TGTGCCAGCAGCCCCCTCGGCCGCGGGGGTTCAGAGACTAGCGGGAGTGGTGAGCAGTTCTTC. Protein sequence: CASSPLGRGGSETSGSGEQFF.

In the case of this clonotype: At one boundary the junction diverges from the germline segment, which might be a read error. V is TRBV5-1 and J is TRBJ2-1, with 11 positions matching TRBD2. CDR1 is SGHRS and CDR2 is YFSETQ in the germline V gene. CDR3 length: 16 residues. The CDR3 DNA reads TGCGCCAGCAGCTCCTTAGCGGGAGGGCAGGACAATGATCAATTCTTT. Encoded protein: CASSSLAGGQDNDQFF. Full variable domain (outside the CDR3, taken from reference TRBV5-1 and TRBJ2-1): KAGVTQTPRYLIKTRGQQVTLSCSPISGHRSVSWYQQTPGQGLQFLFEYFSETQRNKGNFPGRFSGRQFSNSRSEMNVSTLELGDSALYLCASSSLAGGQDNDQFFGPGTRLTVL.

Only a few counts were recorded for this clonotype. This may be a read error, as it is one base from a much larger clone. The chain joins TRBV6-5 to TRBJ2-3; D is undetermined. Germline V CDR1 and CDR2: MNHEY, SVGAGI. The CDR3 covers 14 residues. The chain's CDR3 is CVSSYVSGTDTQYF. CDR3 sequence (DNA): TGTGTCAGCAGTTATGTGTCCGGCACAGATACGCAGTATTTT.

Only a few counts were recorded for this clonotype. The chain recombines TRBV5-1 with TRBJ1-5; D unclear. Per the germline V gene, CDR1 is SGHRS and CDR2 is YFSETQ. This CDR3 contains 14 residues. V lost 0 bases and J 0 bases, leaving 4 bases between the germline ends. CDR3 DNA: TGCGCCAGCAGCTTGGACGGTAGCAATCAGCCCCAGCATTTT. Translated, it gives CASSLDGSNQPQHF.

The rearrangement links TRBV11-2 to TRBJ2-3, with D perhaps assigned TRBD1 or TRBD2 (6 bases each). The ends were cut back, 6 bases at V and 4 bases at J, with 17 bases in the middle. Looked up from germline, CDR1 is SGHAT and CDR2 is FQNNGV. The CDR3 has 15 amino acids. The CDR3 DNA reads TGTGCCAGCAGACGTGGTGGGGGGCCAGCAGATACGCAGTATTTT. This encodes CASRRGGGPADTQYF.

Concerning this clonotype itself: The junction departs from the called germline gene at one end, perhaps through a read error. The chain recombines TRBV5-6 with TRBJ2-1; 8 bases are shared with TRBD1. CDR3 length equals 15 residues. Germline CDR1 SGHDT, CDR2 YYEEEE. CDR3 DNA: TGTGCCAGCAGCCCGGACAGGGTCCCCTACAATGAGCAGCTCTTC. Translating gives CASSPDRVPYNEQLF.

The chain couples TRBV12-3 or TRBV12-4 to TRBJ2-5; possible D gene TRBD2, 5 bases. This CDR3 comprises 14 residues. Trimming cost V 6 bases and J 9 bases, with 20 bases left between them. CDR3 DNA sequence: TGTGCCAGCAGCCTAACGGGAAAGGGAAAGGCCCAGTACTTC. It codes for CASSLTGKGKAQYF.

This clonotype showed up many times. The rearrangement joins TRBV6-1 to TRBJ2-1; D is perhaps TRBD1 (6 bases). Germline V gene sequence: CDR1 MNHNS, CDR2 SASEGT. Trimming left V 8 bases short and J 8 bases short, with 25 bases between. This CDR3 is 16 amino acids long. This CDR3 is CASLSSPDRHWDEQFF. CDR3 in DNA: TGTGCCAGCCTCTCCTCTCCGGACAGACATTGGGATGAGCAGTTCTTC.

The CDR3 DNA reads as TGTGATAGCAGGGACAGGGTGGTGCCCCAGCATTTT. Its translation: CDSRDRVVPQHF. The genes are TRBV6-1 and TRBJ1-5, with 9 bases aligning to TRBD1. Germline values: CDR1 MNHNS, CDR2 SASEGT. The length of the CDR3 is 12 residues.

Only one count was recorded for this clonotype. A much larger clone lies one base from this, so it may be a read error. The chain is built from TRBV7-8 and TRBJ2-1, with D hard to call. Looked up from germline, CDR1 is SGHVS and CDR2 is FQNEAQ. This CDR3 spans 14 amino acids. The CDR3 region has the DNA TGTGCCAGCAGCTTTGGTGGCTCCTGCAATGAGCAGTTCTTC. It is translated as CASSFGGSCNEQFF. Together with reference TRBV7-8 and TRBJ2-1, the CDR3 gives the full variable domain: GAGVSQSPRYKVAKRGQDVALRCDPISGHVSLFWYQQALGQGPEFLTYFQNEAQLDKSGLPSDRFFAERPEGSVSTLKIQRTQQEDSAVYLCASSFGGSCNEQFFGPGTRLTVL.

As regards this clonotype: An end of the junction does not agree with germline; a read error may underlie this. The rearrangement uses TRBV11-1 and TRBJ2-1, with D unresolved. CDR3 length equals 13 residues. From germline, CDR1 is SGHAT and CDR2 FQDESV (reference sequence). The CDR3 DNA reads TGTGTCAGCAGTTTGGGCTCCGAGGTGATGCAGTTCTTC. The encoded protein is CVSSLGSEVMQFF.

This chain connects TRBV10-3 to TRBJ2-7; 8 nucleotides match TRBD1. CDR3 length: 14 amino acids. V shed 11 bases and J 3 bases; nucleotides not matched to a gene: 12. Germline CDR1 ENHRY, CDR2 SYGVKD. The CDR3 sequence is CAAGRSGGYYEQYF. CDR3 nucleotide sequence: TGTGCCGCCGGTCGGTCAGGGGGCTACTACGAGCAGTACTTC.

This chain connects TRBV4-2 to TRBJ2-3; no clear D. Per germline, CDR1 LGHNA and CDR2 YNFKEQ. Trimming removed 10 bases from V and 5 bases from J, with 19 bases in between. CDR3 size: 14 residues. The DNA of the CDR3 is TGTGCCAACGGCCAAGATGGGCAGCAAGATACGCAGTATTTT. Amino acid sequence: CANGQDGQQDTQYF.

V is TRBV11-2 and J is TRBJ2-5; 7 bases line up with TRBD1. This CDR3 has 14 residues. Germline V gene sequence: CDR1 SGHAT, CDR2 FQNNGV. V lost 9 bases to trimming and J lost 5 bases; unmatched junction nucleotides: 12. The CDR3 region is CASSHQGVGETQYF. In nucleotides, the CDR3 is TGTGCCAGTAGCCACCAGGGGGTCGGGGAGACCCAGTACTTC. Based on the CDR3 plus reference TRBV11-2 and TRBJ2-5, the full variable domain is EAGVAQSPRYKIIEKRQSVAFWCNPISGHATLYWYQQILGQGPKLLIQFQNNGVVDDSQLPKDRFSAERLKGVDSTLKIQPAKLEDSAVYLCASSHQGVGETQYFGPGTRLLVL.

Regarding this clonotype: Its ends do not fully match the called genes, so a read error is possible. The CDR3 loop reads CASSLKGGAGANVLTF. The DNA for the CDR3 is TGTGCCAGTAGCTTAAAAGGGGGTGCGGGGGCCAACGTCCTGACTTTC. The chain uses TRBV7-3 and TRBJ2-6; TRBD1 might be the D (6 bases). This CDR3 spans 16 amino acids. Germline CDR1 reads SGHTA; CDR2 reads FQGTGA.

Within the sample, this clonotype is medium-sized. The chain uses TRBV11-3 and TRBJ2-5; D gene ambiguous. The CDR3 length is 14 residues. V dropped 1 base and J dropped 0 bases, with 6 bases sitting between them. The germline gives CDR1 SGHNT, CDR2 YENEEA. CDR3 loop: CASSLGAYQETQYF. The CDR3 bases are TGTGCCAGCAGCTTAGGGGCGTACCAAGAGACCCAGTACTTC.

In regard to this clonotype: A much larger clone sits a single nucleotide away, making a read error possible. This sequence joins TRBV29-1 and TRBJ2-3; D might be TRBD1 or TRBD2, each matching 5 bases. Trimming pared 3 bases from V and 5 bases from J, leaving 15 bases between. Germline CDR1 reads SQVTM; CDR2 reads ANQGSEA. CDR3 length equals 14 residues. CDR3 loop: CSVEGVRKVDTQYF. CDR3 nucleotides: TGCAGCGTTGAGGGGGTGCGCAAGGTAGATACGCAGTATTTT.

As concerns this clonotype: The junction departs from the called germline gene at one end, perhaps through a read error. This chain links TRBV29-1 with TRBJ2-7; the match to TRBD2 covers 10 bases. Germline loops: CDR1 SQVTM, CDR2 ANQGSEA. The CDR3 is 16 amino acids. The chain's CDR3 is CSVTGTSASSRYEQYF. In nucleotides, the CDR3 is TGCAGCGTAACCGGGACTAGCGCTTCTAGTAGGTACGAACAGTACTTC.

Worth noting for this clonotype: The junction shows a germline mismatch at one end, possibly a read error. This chain links TRBV6-6 with TRBJ1-1; no reliable D call. Germline CDR1 is MNHNY and CDR2 is SVGAGI (reference sequence). The CDR3 sequence is 14 residues long. The CDR3 DNA is TGTGCTAGCAGTCTCCACACGGAGAACACTGAAGCTTTCTTT. It translates to CASSLHTENTEAFF.

Points on this clonotype: A read error may produce the germline difference seen at one junction end. The rearrangement uses TRBV7-9 and TRBJ2-6, with 7 bases fitting TRBD2. The length of the CDR3 is 19 residues. The V gene's germline CDR1 is SEHNR and CDR2 FQNEAQ (reference sequence). CDR3 DNA: TGTGCGAGCAGCCGCTATGTCCTAGCGGTGAAGACTGGGGCCAACGTCCTGACTTTC. Protein sequence: CASSRYVLAVKTGANVLTF.